The clone carrying this T cell receptor (beta chain) was counted many times. The data were taken from a study of T cells in Graves' hyperthyroidism and ophthalmopathy. Study-wide context: Peripheral blood was secured at the point of initial diagnosis, before any treatment.

The hyperthyroidism patients had all been newly diagnosed, and their disease duration was under 2 months. Their ages ranged from 18 to 65 years. Diagnosing involved the use of clinical symptoms, serum thyroxine and TRAb, thyroid ultrasound and orbital computed tomography. The PBMCs had their origin in roughly 10 ml of fresh peripheral blood. Germline CDR1 SGHTA, CDR2 FQGNSA. CDR3 length equals 14 residues. Trimming shortened V by 5 bases and J by 0 bases, and 11 bases separated the two germline ends. The investigators amplified TCR beta CDR3 regions from RNA transcripts. The primer set for the first-round RT-PCR of the TCR CDR3 was HTBI. MiXCR was run by TCRdb on the multiplex PCR reads, yielding one entry per CDR3 protein. Of about 400,000 distinct CDR3 sequences listed, less than 20% were seen once; the top ten hold over 7.5%.

This receptor was identified in a woman aged 18-29 years with Graves' hyperthyroidism. Sample: blood. The rearrangement joins TRBV7-2 to TRBJ2-7; D uncertain. CDR3 region: CASSPRTDSYEQYF. The CDR3 bases are TGTGCCAGCAGCCCCCGCACCGACTCCTACGAGCAGTACTTC.